This T cell receptor beta chain was retrieved from a study of blood T cell repertoires in COVID-19. Whole-study context: Whether acute or convalescent, the COVID-19 samples came from the United States, Italy and Spain. Sample material is recorded as cDNA or gDNA derived from T cells, B-cell-depleted T cells, or PBMCs.

Authors' processing steps: Reference gene primer amplification yielded estimated nucleated cell counts. TCRdb's copy holds only in-frame clones and misses some; the assay was immunoSEQ multiplex PCR. From that table come the V and J calls and clone size; the DNA was used to work out D and trimming. The sample holds about 240,000 clones, approximately 83% seen once. This clonotype was sampled from a man aged 30 to 45 who had recovered from COVID-19. The sample consisted of peripheral blood.

CDR3 residues: CASSVSGGDYGYTF. The CDR3 DNA is TGTGCCAGCAGTGTGTCAGGTGGTGACTATGGCTACACCTTC. V and J are TRBV2 and TRBJ1-2, with D uncertain. This CDR3 has 14 amino acids. CDR1 and CDR2 from the germline V gene are SNHLY and FYNNEI. V was clipped by 4 bases and J by 3 bases, with 12 bases between them.